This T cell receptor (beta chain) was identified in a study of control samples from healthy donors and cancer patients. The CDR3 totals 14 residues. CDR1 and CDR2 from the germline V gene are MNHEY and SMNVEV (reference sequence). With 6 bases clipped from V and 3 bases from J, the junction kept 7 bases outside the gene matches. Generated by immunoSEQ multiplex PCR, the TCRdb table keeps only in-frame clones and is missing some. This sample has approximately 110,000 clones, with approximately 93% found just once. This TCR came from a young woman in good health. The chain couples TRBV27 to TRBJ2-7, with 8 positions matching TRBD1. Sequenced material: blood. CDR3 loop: CASRDGQGDYEQYF. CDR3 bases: TGTGCCAGCAGGGACGGACAGGGCGACTACGAGCAGTACTTC.